Below, 9 T cell receptor beta chains from the same sample are listed, as sequenced in a study of blood T cells in healthy people across ages. Combining a sample-barcoded 5' primer with a J-beta primer mix, a second PCR ran for roughly 7 to 12 cycles. TCRdb independently ran MiXCR on the 5' RACE reads; one entry per CDR3 protein. Here the sample spans about 1.5 million distinct CDR3 sequences, around two fifths being singletons. The specimen sequenced was blood. These receptors were obtained from a woman aged 18-35 years in good health.

This clonotype was counted a few times. The chain has TRBV20-1 and TRBJ2-1; D call uncertain. CDR1 DFQATT and CDR2 SNEGSKA come from the germline V gene (reference sequence). The CDR3 loop spans 14 amino acids. V was cut by 0 bases and J by 0 bases, with 6 bases left in between. The CDR3 DNA reads as TGCAGTGCTAGAGAAAAGACCTCCTACAATGAGCAGTTCTTC. Amino acid sequence: CSAREKTSYNEQFF.

A remark on this clonotype: Given a much more abundant clone one base away, this may be a read error. The J gene is TRBJ2-1, the V gene TRBV29-1; 9 positions agree with TRBD2. The J call may be mistaken, given a closer DNA end match to TRBJ2-7. In germline, CDR1 is SQVTM, CDR2 ANQGSEA. The CDR3 loop spans 13 amino acids. The CDR3: CSGSGRNYNEQYF. Written as DNA, the CDR3 is TGCAGCGGAAGCGGGAGGAACTACAATGAGCAGTACTTC.

The J gene is TRBJ2-7, the V gene TRBV5-1; tentative D call: TRBD1 (6 bases). The J call may be in error: the DNA end matches TRBJ2-5 better. CDR3 size: 16 residues. The germline V gene encodes CDR1 SGHRS and CDR2 YFSETQ. The CDR3 DNA follows: TGCGCCAGCAGCAGTGGGGAGTGGACAGTGCTTGAGACCCAGTACTTC. The encoded protein is CASSSGEWTVLETQYF.

The rearrangement joins TRBV5-1 to TRBJ2-7, with 8 bases identical to TRBD1. V shed 1 base and J 2 bases; nucleotides not matched to a gene: 5. The CDR3 loop spans 15 amino acids. Germline CDR1 reads SGHRS; CDR2 reads YFSETQ. CDR3: CASSLNIRGPYEQYF. Written as DNA, the CDR3 is TGCGCCAGCAGCTTGAACATCAGGGGGCCCTACGAGCAGTACTTC.

This chain joins TRBV6-2 or TRBV6-3 and TRBJ1-6, with D maybe TRBD1 (6 bases). Germline CDR1 and CDR2: MNHEY and SVGEGT. The CDR3 is made up of 15 amino acids. Trimming removed 2 bases from V and 10 bases from J, with 15 bases in between. The CDR3 loop is CASSYLGQLSSPLHF. Written as DNA, the CDR3 is TGTGCCAGCAGTTACCTTGGACAGCTCTCCTCACCCCTCCACTTT.

The CDR3 DNA is TGTGCCAGCAACCGAGGGGTCTACCCGGGCGGCGAGCAGTACTTC. Translation gives CASNRGVYPGGEQYF. This rearrangement joins TRBV28 to TRBJ2-7; tentatively, D is TRBD1 or TRBD2 (5 bases each). The CDR3 totals 15 residues. The ends were cut back, 7 bases at V and 6 bases at J, with 22 bases in the middle. The V gene's germline CDR1 is MDHEN and CDR2 SYDVKM.

J is TRBJ1-6 and V is TRBV6-6; D call uncertain. V was trimmed by 6 bases and J by 4 bases, leaving 13 bases between them. The CDR3 is made up of 15 amino acids. The germline CDR1 and CDR2 sequences are MNHNY and SVGAGI (reference sequence). This CDR3 is CASSLGSPYNSPLHF. Written as DNA, the CDR3 is TGTGCCAGCAGCCTCGGCTCGCCTTATAATTCACCCCTCCACTTT.

This clonotype was counted a few times. This chain connects TRBV6-6 to TRBJ2-3, with 7 bases aligning to TRBD2. Germline loops: CDR1 MNHNY, CDR2 SVGAGI (reference sequence). J was trimmed by 5 bases and V by 8 bases; bases with no gene match: 7. The CDR3 runs to 13 residues. The CDR3 bases are TGTGCCAGCCAGCGGGGCGTCAGAGATACGCAGTATTTT. Its translation is CASQRGVRDTQYF.

This sequence joins TRBV6-6 and TRBJ2-1; 9 bases are a match to TRBD2. The germline V gene encodes CDR1 MNHNY and CDR2 SVGAGI (reference sequence). The CDR3 length is 16 residues. J gave up 2 bases and V 7 bases, and 9 bases lay outside the gene matches. The CDR3 DNA follows: TGTGCCAGCATTAACGTGCTAGCGGGGACCTACAATGAGCAGTTCTTC. Its protein product is CASINVLAGTYNEQFF.